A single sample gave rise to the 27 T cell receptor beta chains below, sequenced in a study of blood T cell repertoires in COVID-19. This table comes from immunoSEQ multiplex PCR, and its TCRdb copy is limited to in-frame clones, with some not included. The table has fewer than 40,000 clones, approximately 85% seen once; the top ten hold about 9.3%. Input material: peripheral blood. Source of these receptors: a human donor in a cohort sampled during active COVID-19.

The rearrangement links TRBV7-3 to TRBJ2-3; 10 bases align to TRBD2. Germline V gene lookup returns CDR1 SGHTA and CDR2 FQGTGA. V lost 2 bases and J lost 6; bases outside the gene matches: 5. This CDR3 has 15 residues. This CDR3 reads CASSLQRGGRDTQYF. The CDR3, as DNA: TGTGCCAGCAGCTTACAGCGGGGGGGCCGGGATACGCAGTATTTT.

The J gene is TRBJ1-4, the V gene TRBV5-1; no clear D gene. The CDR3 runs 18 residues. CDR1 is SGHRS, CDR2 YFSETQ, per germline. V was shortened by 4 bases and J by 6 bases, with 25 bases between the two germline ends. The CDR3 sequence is CASSPRPLVTGLDEKLFF. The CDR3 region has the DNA TGCGCCAGCAGCCCGAGACCGCTCGTTACTGGGCTGGATGAAAAACTGTTTTTT.

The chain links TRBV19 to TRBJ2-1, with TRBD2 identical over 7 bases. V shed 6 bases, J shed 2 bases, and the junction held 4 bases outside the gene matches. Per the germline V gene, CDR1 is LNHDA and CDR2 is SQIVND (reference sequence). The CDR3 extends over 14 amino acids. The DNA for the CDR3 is TGTGCCAGTAGGAGCGGGGTAGCCTACAATGAGCAGTTCTTC. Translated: CASRSGVAYNEQFF.

CDR3 bases: TGTGCCAGCAGCCACTACCTAGGGACTAGCGGGGCGCAAGAGACCCAGTACTTC. It translates to CASSHYLGTSGAQETQYF. The chain uses TRBV3-1 (or the pseudogene TRBV3-2) and TRBJ2-5; 13 nucleotides match TRBD2. The V gene's germline CDR1 is LGHDT and CDR2 YNNKEL (reference sequence). The CDR3 is 18 residues long. V shed 3 bases and J 2 bases; nucleotides not matched to a gene: 9.

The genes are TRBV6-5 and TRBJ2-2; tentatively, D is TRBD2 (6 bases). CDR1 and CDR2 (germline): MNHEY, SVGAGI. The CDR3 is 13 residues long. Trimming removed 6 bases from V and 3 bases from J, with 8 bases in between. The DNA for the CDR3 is TGTGCCAGCAGAGGAGGGGACACCGGGGAGCTGTTTTTT. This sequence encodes CASRGGDTGELFF.

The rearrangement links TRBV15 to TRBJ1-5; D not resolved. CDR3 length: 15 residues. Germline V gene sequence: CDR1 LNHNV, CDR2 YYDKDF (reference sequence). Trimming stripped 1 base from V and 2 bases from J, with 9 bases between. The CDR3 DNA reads TGTGCCACCAGCAGAGCCCACGGGGGCAATCAGCCCCAGCATTTT. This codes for CATSRAHGGNQPQHF.

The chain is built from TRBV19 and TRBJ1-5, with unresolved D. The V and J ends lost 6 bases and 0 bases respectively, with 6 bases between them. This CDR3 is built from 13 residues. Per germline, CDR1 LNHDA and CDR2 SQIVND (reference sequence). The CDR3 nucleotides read TGTGCCAGTAGGGCAGATAGCAATCAGCCCCAGCATTTT. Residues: CASRADSNQPQHF.

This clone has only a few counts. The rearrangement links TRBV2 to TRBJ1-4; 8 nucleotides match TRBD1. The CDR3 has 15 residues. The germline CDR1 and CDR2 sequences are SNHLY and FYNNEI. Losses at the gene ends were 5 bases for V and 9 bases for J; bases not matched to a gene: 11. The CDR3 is CASSYTGTGSKKLFF. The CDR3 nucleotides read TGTGCCAGCAGTTATACCGGGACAGGTAGTAAAAAACTGTTTTTT.

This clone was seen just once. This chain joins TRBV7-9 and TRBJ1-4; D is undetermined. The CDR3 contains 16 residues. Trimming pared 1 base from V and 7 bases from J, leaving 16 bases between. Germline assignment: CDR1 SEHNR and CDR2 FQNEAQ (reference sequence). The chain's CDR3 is CASSLGLETLGEKLFF. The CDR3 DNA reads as TGTGCCAGCAGCTTAGGGTTGGAGACGTTGGGTGAAAAACTGTTTTTT.

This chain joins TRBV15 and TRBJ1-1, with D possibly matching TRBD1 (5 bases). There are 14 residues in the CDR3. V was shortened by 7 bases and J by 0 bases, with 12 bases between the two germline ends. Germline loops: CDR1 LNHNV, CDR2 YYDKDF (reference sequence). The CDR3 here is CATTLTTVNTEAFF. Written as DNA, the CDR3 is TGTGCCACCACCCTGACGACAGTGAACACTGAAGCTTTCTTT. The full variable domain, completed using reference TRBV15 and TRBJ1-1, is DAMVIQNPRYQVTQFGKPVTLSCSQTLNHNVMYWYQQKSSQAPKLLFHYYDKDFNNEADTPDNFQSRRPNTSFCFLDIRSPGLGDTAMYLCATTLTTVNTEAFFGQGTRLTVV.

The DNA of the CDR3 is TGTGCCAGCTCACCCTCGACAGGGAGGAACACTGAAGCTTTCTTT. Protein: CASSPSTGRNTEAFF. The rearrangement links TRBV18 to TRBJ1-1; 7 positions agree with TRBD1. J lost 1 base, V lost 3 bases, and 5 bases had no gene match. CDR1 is KGHSH, CDR2 LQKENI, per germline. The length of the CDR3 is 15 residues. Using reference TRBV18 and TRBJ1-1 for the parts outside the CDR3, the full variable domain is NAGVMQNPRHLVRRRGQEARLRCSPMKGHSHVYWYRQLPEEGLKFMVYLQKENIIDESGMPKERFSAEFPKEGPSILRIQQVVRGDSAAYFCASSPSTGRNTEAFFGQGTRLTVV.

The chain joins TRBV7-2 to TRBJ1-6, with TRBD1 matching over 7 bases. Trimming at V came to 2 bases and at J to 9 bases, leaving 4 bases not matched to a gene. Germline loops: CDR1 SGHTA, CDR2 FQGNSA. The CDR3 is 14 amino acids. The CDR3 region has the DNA TGTGCCAGCAGCTTAAATAGGGGGCGTTCACCCCTCCACTTT. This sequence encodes CASSLNRGRSPLHF.

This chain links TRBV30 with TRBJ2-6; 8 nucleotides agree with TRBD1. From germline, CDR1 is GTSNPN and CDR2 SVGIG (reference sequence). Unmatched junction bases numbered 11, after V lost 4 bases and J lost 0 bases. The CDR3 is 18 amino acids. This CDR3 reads CAWNSPGQVYSGANVLTF. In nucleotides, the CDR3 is TGTGCCTGGAATTCTCCGGGACAGGTGTACTCTGGGGCCAACGTCCTGACTTTC. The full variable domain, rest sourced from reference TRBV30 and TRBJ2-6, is SQTIHQWPATLVQPVGSPLSLECTVEGTSNPNLYWYRQAAGRGLQLLFYSVGIGQISSEVPQNLSASRPQDRQFILSSKKLLLSDSGFYLCAWNSPGQVYSGANVLTFGAGSRLTVL.

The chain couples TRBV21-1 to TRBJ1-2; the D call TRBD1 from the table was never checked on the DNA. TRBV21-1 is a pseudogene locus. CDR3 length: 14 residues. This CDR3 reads CASRTGWVIYGYTF. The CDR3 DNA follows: TGTGCCAGCAGAACAGGGTGGGTTATCTATGGCTACACCTTC.

As DNA, the CDR3 is TGTGCCAGTAGTGACGGAACTAGCGGGGCTCATGAGCAGTTCTTC. As protein: CASSDGTSGAHEQFF. The chain links TRBV19 to TRBJ2-1, with 10 nucleotides matching TRBD2. The CDR3 is 15 residues long. The germline gives CDR1 LNHDA, CDR2 SQIVND (reference sequence). The ends lost 5 bases at V and 8 bases at J; junction bases unmatched: 9.

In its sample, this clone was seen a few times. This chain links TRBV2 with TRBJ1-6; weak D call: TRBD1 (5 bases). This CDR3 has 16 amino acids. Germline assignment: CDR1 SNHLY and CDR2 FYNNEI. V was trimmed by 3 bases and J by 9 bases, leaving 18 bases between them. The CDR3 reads CASSEGGSGLGSPLHF. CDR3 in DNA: TGTGCCAGCAGTGAGGGGGGAAGCGGTCTGGGTTCACCCCTCCACTTT.

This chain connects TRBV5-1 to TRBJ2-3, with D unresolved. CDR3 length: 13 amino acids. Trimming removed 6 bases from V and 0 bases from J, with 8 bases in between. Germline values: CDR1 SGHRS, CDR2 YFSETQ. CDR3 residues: CASTSGSTDTQYF. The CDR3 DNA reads TGCGCCAGCACCTCCGGGAGCACAGATACGCAGTATTTT.

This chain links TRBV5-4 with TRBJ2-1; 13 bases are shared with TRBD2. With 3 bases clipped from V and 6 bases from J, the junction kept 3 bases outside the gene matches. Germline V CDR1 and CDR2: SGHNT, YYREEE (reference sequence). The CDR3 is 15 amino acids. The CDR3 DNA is TGTGCCAGCAGCTGGGGGACTAGCGGGATCAATGAGCAGTTCTTC. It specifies CASSWGTSGINEQFF.

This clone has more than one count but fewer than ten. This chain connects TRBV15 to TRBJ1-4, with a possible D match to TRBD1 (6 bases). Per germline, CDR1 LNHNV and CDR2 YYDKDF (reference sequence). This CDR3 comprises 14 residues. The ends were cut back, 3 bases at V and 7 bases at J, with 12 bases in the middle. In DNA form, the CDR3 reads TGTGCCACCAGCAGGGAGGGGGGGAGTGAAAAACTGTTTTTT. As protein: CATSREGGSEKLFF.

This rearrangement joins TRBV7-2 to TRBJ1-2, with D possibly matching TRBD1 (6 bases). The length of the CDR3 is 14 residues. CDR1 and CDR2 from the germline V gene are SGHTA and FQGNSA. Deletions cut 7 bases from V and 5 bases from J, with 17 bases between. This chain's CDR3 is CASTLWTEGYGYTF. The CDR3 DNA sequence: TGTGCCAGCACCCTCTGGACAGAGGGGTATGGCTACACCTTC.

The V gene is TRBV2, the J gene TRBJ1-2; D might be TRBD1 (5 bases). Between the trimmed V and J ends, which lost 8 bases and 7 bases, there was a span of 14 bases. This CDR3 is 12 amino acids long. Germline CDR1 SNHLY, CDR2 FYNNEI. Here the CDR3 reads CASWGQHPGYTF. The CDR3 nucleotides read TGTGCCAGCTGGGGCCAACACCCTGGCTACACCTTC.

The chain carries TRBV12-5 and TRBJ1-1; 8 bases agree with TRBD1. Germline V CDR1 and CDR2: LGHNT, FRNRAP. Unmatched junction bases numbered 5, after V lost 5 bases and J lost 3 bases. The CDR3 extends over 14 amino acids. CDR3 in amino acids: CASGPGQDHTEAFF. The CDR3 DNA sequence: TGTGCTAGTGGTCCGGGACAGGACCACACTGAAGCTTTCTTT. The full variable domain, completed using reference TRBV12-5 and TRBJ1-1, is DARVTQTPRHKVTEMGQEVTMRCQPILGHNTVFWYRQTMMQGLELLAYFRNRAPLDDSGMPKDRFSAEMPDATLATLKIQPSEPRDSAVYFCASGPGQDHTEAFFGQGTRLTVV.

The chain's CDR3 is CACQSGTLEGYTF. CDR3 DNA: TGTGCCTGCCAAAGCGGGACCCTAGAGGGCTACACCTTC. This chain joins TRBV30 and TRBJ1-2, with D possibly matching TRBD1 (5 bases). This CDR3 spans 13 amino acids. Germline assignment: CDR1 GTSNPN and CDR2 SVGIG (reference sequence). Trimming shortened V by 6 bases and J by 8 bases, and 19 bases separated the two germline ends.

The CDR3 here is CASSPTGLGTGELFF. CDR3 in DNA: TGTGCCAGCAGCCCTACGGGACTAGGGACCGGGGAGCTGTTTTTT. This sequence joins TRBV5-4 and TRBJ2-2, with TRBD2 matching over 8 bases. This CDR3 has 15 amino acids. Germline CDR1 reads SGHNT; CDR2 reads YYREEE (reference sequence). The V segment lost 4 bases and the J segment 5 bases; nucleotides outside the gene matches: 7. The variable domain in full, with the rest retrieved from reference TRBV5-4 and TRBJ2-2, is ETGVTQSPTHLIKTRGQQVTLRCSSQSGHNTVSWYQQALGQGPQFIFQYYREEENGRGNFPPRFSGLQFPNYSSELNVNALELDDSALYLCASSPTGLGTGELFFGEGSRLTVL.

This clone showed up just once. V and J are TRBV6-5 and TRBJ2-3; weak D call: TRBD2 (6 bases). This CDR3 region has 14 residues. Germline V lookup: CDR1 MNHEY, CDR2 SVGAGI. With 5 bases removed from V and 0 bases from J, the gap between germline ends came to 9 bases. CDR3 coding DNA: TGTGCCAGCAGTCGGGGGTCTAGCACAGATACGCAGTATTTT. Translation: CASSRGSSTDTQYF.

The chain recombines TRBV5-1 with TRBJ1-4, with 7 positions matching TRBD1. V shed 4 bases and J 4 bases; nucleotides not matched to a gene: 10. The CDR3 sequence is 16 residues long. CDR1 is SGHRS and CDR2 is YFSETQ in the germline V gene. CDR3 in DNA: TGCGCCAGCAGCCGGGGACAGCCAGGACGTAATGAAAAACTGTTTTTT. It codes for CASSRGQPGRNEKLFF.

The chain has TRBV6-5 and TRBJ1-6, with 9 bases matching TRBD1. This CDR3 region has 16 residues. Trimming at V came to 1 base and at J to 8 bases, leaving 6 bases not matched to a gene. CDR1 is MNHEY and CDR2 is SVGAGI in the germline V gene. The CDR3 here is CASSYYTGGQDSPLHF. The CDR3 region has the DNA TGTGCCAGCAGTTACTACACAGGGGGCCAGGATTCACCCCTCCACTTT.